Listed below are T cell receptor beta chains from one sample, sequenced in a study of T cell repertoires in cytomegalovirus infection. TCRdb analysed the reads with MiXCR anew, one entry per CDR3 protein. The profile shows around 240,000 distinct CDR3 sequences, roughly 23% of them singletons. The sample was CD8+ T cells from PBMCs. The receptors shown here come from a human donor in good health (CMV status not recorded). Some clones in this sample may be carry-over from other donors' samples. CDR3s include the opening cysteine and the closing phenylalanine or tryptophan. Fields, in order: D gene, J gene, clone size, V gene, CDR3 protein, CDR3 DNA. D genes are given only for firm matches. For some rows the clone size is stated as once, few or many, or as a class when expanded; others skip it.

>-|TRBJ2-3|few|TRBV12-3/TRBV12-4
CASRFGGSTDTQYF
TGTGCCAGCAGGTTCGGGGGCAGCACAGATACGCAGTATTTT
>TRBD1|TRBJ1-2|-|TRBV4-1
CASSQVTGGDYGYTF
TGCGCCAGCAGCCAAGTAACAGGGGGCGACTATGGCTACACCTTC
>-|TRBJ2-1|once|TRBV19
CASSVITWGNEQFF
TGTGCCAGTAGTGTCATTACCTGGGGGAATGAGCAGTTCTTC
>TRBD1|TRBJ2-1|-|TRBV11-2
CASSLGQGYEQFF
TGTGCCAGCAGCTTAGGACAGGGCTATGAACAGTTCTTC
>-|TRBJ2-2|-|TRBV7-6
CASSLRGNTGELFF
TGTGCCAGCAGCCTCAGGGGGAACACCGGGGAGCTGTTTTTT
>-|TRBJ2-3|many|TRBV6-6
CASSYSMGDTQYF
TGTGCCAGCAGTTACTCGATGGGAGATACGCAGTATTTT
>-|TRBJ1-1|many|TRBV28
CASSVERFEAFF
TGTGCCAGCAGTGTAGAGAGATTCGAAGCTTTCTTT
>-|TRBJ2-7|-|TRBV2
CASSDDWPYEQYF
TGTGCCAGCAGTGACGATTGGCCCTACGAGCAGTACTTC
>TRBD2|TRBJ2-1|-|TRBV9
CASSVTSGGPPGEQFF
TGTGCCAGCAGCGTGACTAGCGGGGGGCCCCCTGGAGAGCAGTTCTTC
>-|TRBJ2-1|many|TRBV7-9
CASSLGGTFYNEQFF
TGTGCCAGCAGCTTAGGAGGGACATTCTACAATGAGCAGTTCTTC
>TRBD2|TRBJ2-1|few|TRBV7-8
CASSLGGGGALFDEQFF
TGTGCCAGCAGCTTAGGCGGCGGGGGGGCGTTATTTGATGAGCAGTTCTTC
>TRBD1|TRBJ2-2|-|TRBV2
CAIPGQSNTGELFF
TGTGCCATACCGGGACAGTCGAACACCGGGGAGCTGTTTTTT
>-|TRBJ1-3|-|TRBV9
CASGTHRTGNTIYF
TGTGCCAGCGGGACACATCGTACTGGAAACACCATATATTTT
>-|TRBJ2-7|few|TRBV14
CASSEGLAHYEQYF
TGTGCCAGCAGCGAGGGACTTGCCCACTACGAGCAGTACTTC
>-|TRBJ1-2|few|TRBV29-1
CSVESNYGYTF
TGCAGCGTCGAGTCTAACTATGGCTACACCTTC
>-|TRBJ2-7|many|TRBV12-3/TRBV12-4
CASSPTGLGEQYF
TGTGCCAGCAGTCCCACAGGGTTAGGCGAGCAGTACTTC
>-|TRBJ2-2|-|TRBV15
CATSRAANTGELFF
TGTGCCACCAGCAGGGCAGCGAACACCGGGGAGCTGTTTTTT
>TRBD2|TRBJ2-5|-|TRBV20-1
CSAEGTSGASGETQYF
TGCAGTGCGGAAGGCACTAGCGGGGCCTCAGGGGAGACCCAGTACTTC
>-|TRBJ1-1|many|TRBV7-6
CASSSKGSSTEAFF
TGTGCCAGCAGCTCAAAGGGATCGAGCACTGAAGCTTTCTTT
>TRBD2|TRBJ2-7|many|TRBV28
CASRPTSGGSSEQYF
TGTGCCAGCAGACCGACTAGCGGGGGGTCTTCCGAGCAGTACTTC
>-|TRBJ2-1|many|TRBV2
CASSEDYQGSSYNEQFF
TGTGCCAGCAGTGAAGATTATCAGGGCAGCTCCTACAATGAGCAGTTCTTC
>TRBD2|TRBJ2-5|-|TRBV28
CASSSASGEETQYF
TGTGCCAGCAGTTCTGCTAGCGGAGAAGAGACCCAGTACTTC
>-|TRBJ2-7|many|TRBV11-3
CASSLAGQPYEQYF
TGTGCCAGCAGCTTAGCTGGACAGCCCTACGAGCAGTACTTC
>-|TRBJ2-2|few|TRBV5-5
CASSLFVSGTGELFF
TGTGCCAGCAGCTTGTTCGTTTCAGGGACCGGGGAGCTGTTTTTT
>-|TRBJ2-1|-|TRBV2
CASSGPATSLSSYNEQFF
TGTGCCAGCAGTGGACCCGCAACTTCCTTAAGCTCCTACAATGAGCAGTTCTTC
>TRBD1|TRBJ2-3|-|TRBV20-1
CSAPSQGAMNTQYF
TGCAGTGCCCCCTCGCAGGGGGCTATGAATACGCAGTATTTT
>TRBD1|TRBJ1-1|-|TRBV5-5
CASNKQGATTEAFF
TGTGCCAGCAACAAACAGGGGGCGACCACTGAAGCTTTCTTT
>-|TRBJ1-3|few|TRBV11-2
CASSPDRYSGNTIYF
TGTGCCAGCAGCCCTGACAGATACTCTGGAAACACCATATATTTT
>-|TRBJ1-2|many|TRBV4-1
CASSQDGRAAYGYTF
TGCGCCAGCAGCCAAGATGGAAGGGCGGCCTATGGCTACACCTTC
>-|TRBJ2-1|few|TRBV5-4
CASSLAGAGSSYNEQFF
TGTGCCAGCAGCTTGGCGGGGGCAGGGAGCTCCTACAATGAGCAGTTCTTC
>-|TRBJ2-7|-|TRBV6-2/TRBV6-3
CASSYPGEGTDEQYF
TGTGCCAGCAGCTATCCTGGAGAGGGGACGGATGAGCAGTACTTC
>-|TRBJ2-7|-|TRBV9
CASSSGLPGDEQYF
TGTGCCAGCAGCTCGGGACTCCCCGGGGACGAGCAGTACTTC
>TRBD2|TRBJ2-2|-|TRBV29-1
CSVLSGGAAGELFF
TGCAGCGTCCTTAGCGGGGGGGCGGCCGGGGAGCTGTTTTTT
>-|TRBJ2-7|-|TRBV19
CASSIWAGHTYEQYF
TGTGCCAGTAGTATCTGGGCGGGGCACACCTACGAGCAGTACTTC
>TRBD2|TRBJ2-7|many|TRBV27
CASSLAGGPHEQYF
TGTGCCAGCAGTTTAGCGGGGGGCCCACACGAGCAGTACTTC
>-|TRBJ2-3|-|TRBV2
CASTPRKVPDTQYF
TGTGCCAGCACCCCTAGAAAGGTACCAGATACGCAGTATTTT
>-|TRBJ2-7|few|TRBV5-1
CASSLRSSILSEQYF
TGCGCCAGCAGCTTGAGGTCCAGTATCCTCTCCGAGCAGTACTTC
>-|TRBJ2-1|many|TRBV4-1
CASSQELDSYNEQFF
TGCGCCAGCAGCCAAGAGCTGGACTCCTACAATGAGCAGTTCTTC